The T cell receptor (beta chain) under discussion was sequenced for a study of blood T cell repertoires in COVID-19. At the level of the study: From T cells, B-cell-depleted T cells, or PBMCs came the material, which was cDNA or gDNA.

A Seattle source enrolled patients during active infection and followed them longitudinally. In the original workflow: Amplification from reference gene primers served as the basis for estimated nucleated cell counts. The assay was immunoSEQ multiplex PCR, and TCRdb's table has in-frame clones only and misses some. The V and J calls and the clone size are those of that table, but D and trimming were determined from the DNA. This sample yields 250,000 to 350,000 clones, of which about nine tenths are seen a single time; over 9% belongs to the top ten. This clone was counted a few times. Germline lookup yields CDR1 SGDLS and CDR2 YYNGEE. This CDR3 comprises 14 residues. V lost 1 base to trimming and J lost 7 bases, with 12 bases between them.

The sample taken for sequencing was peripheral blood. The receptor was derived from a woman in her 30s with COVID-19, enrolled during active disease. This chain links TRBV9 with TRBJ2-1; maybe TRBD2 (6 bases). The CDR3 spells CASSVKTRTNEQFF. The CDR3 DNA follows: TGTGCCAGCAGCGTAAAGACTAGGACTAATGAGCAGTTCTTC.